Each of the 21 T cell receptor beta chains below was sequenced from the same sample in a study of long-term antiretroviral therapy in people with HIV. Run at survey level, the immunoSEQ assay was version v3.0. The protocol was immunoSEQ multiplex PCR, while the TCRdb copy is restricted to in-frame clones and leaves out a portion. The sample carries roughly 37,000 clones, 80% recorded once. This sample comprised unsorted PBMCs, obtained 3.4 years after starting antiretroviral therapy. Every receptor here comes from a man aged 25 to 40 with HIV.

The genes are TRBV6-5 and TRBJ2-3; D remains unclear. Trimming stripped 4 bases from V and 0 bases from J, with 8 bases between. Germline CDR1 is MNHEY and CDR2 is SVGAGI. The CDR3 has 14 amino acids. This CDR3 is CASSSALSTDTQYF. The CDR3 DNA is TGTGCCAGCAGTTCCGCTCTCAGCACAGATACGCAGTATTTT.

This chain links TRBV10-2 with TRBJ2-1, with no clear D. Germline V gene data show CDR1 as WSHSY and CDR2 as SAAADI. Trimming took off 1 base at V and 9 bases at J, with 4 bases between the two ends. The CDR3 extends over 11 amino acids. CDR3 coding DNA: TGCGCCAGCAGTGAGTTAGGTGAGCAGTTCTTC. It translates to CASSELGEQFF.

The J gene is TRBJ2-3, the V gene TRBV15; a weak D match, TRBD2 (5 bases). Trimming took 0 bases from V and 0 from J, leaving 7 bases between them. The CDR3 contains 15 residues. CDR1 and CDR2 from the germline V gene are LNHNV and YYDKDF (reference sequence). The CDR3 DNA follows: TGTGCCACCAGCAGAGATCGCGGGAGCACAGATACGCAGTATTTT. Protein sequence: CATSRDRGSTDTQYF.

This clone has more than one count but fewer than ten. The chain employs TRBV19 and TRBJ1-1; D ambiguous. CDR1 and CDR2 (germline): LNHDA, SQIVND (reference sequence). V was shortened by 0 bases and J by 4 bases, with 9 bases between the two germline ends. The CDR3 runs 14 residues. CDR3 loop: CASSIDSVSTEAFF. The CDR3 DNA reads TGTGCCAGTAGTATAGATTCGGTATCCACTGAAGCTTTCTTT.

V gene TRBV20-1 combines with J gene TRBJ2-7; D is unresolved. The CDR3 length is 11 residues. Germline CDR1 reads DFQATT; CDR2 reads SNEGSKA (reference sequence). Trimming removed 3 bases from V and 3 bases from J, with 6 bases in between. As DNA, the CDR3 is TGCAGTGCTAGGTCCAACTACGAGCAGTACTTC. Its translation: CSARSNYEQYF.

V and J are TRBV7-3 and TRBJ2-3; 11 bases align to TRBD2. CDR1 SGHTA and CDR2 FQGTGA come from the germline V gene. CDR3 length: 16 residues. After removal of 5 bases from V and 3 bases from J, the junction contained 7 bases not matched to a gene. CDR3 sequence: CASSPGTSGFTDTQYF. The CDR3 DNA reads TGTGCCAGCAGCCCCGGGACTAGCGGCTTTACAGATACGCAGTATTTT.

The chain uses TRBV4-1 and TRBJ2-1, with 11 bases matching TRBD2. The V gene's germline CDR1 is MGHRA and CDR2 YSYEKL. There are 14 residues in the CDR3. The ends lost 4 bases at V and 6 bases at J; junction bases unmatched: 2. The CDR3 loop is CASSPGTSGNEQFF. The CDR3 nucleotides read TGCGCCAGCAGCCCCGGGACTAGCGGCAATGAGCAGTTCTTC.

J is TRBJ2-4 and V is TRBV7-2; TRBD2 is a possible D gene (7 bases). This CDR3 contains 18 residues. Per the germline V gene, CDR1 is SGHTA and CDR2 is FQGNSA. V gave up 2 bases and J gave up 3 bases, with 20 bases separating them. CDR3: CASSLLGGTSVNKNIQYF. The CDR3, as DNA: TGTGCCAGCAGCTTATTAGGGGGAACTAGCGTGAACAAAAACATTCAGTACTTC.

This clone occurred a few times. CDR3 region: CASSQRASGGYGYTF. The CDR3 coding sequence is TGCGCCAGCAGCCAAAGGGCCTCGGGGGGCTATGGCTACACCTTC. This chain uses TRBV4-3 with TRBJ1-2; D is possibly TRBD1 (5 bases). CDR3 length equals 15 residues. Trimming left V 2 bases short and J 4 bases short, with 14 bases between. CDR1 is LGHNA and CDR2 is YSLEER in the germline V gene.

J is TRBJ2-7 and V is TRBV10-2, with 9 bases fitting TRBD2. CDR1 is WSHSY and CDR2 is SAAADI in the germline V gene. The CDR3 consists of 14 residues. V dropped 6 bases and J dropped 5; count of bases not matched to a gene: 8. CDR3 loop: CASSLIAGENEQYF. The CDR3 bases are TGCGCCAGCAGCCTTATAGCGGGAGAAAACGAGCAGTACTTC.

V and J are TRBV13 and TRBJ2-7, with 8 nucleotides matching TRBD1. Germline V gene lookup returns CDR1 PRHDT and CDR2 FYEKMQ (reference sequence). J lost 3 bases, V lost 4 bases, and 11 bases had no gene match. This CDR3 is built from 16 residues. CDR3 residues: CASSSIEQGEDYEQYF. CDR3 DNA: TGTGCCAGCAGCTCAATAGAACAGGGGGAAGACTACGAGCAGTACTTC. Full variable domain (outside the CDR3, taken from reference TRBV13 and TRBJ2-7): AAGVIQSPRHLIKEKRETATLKCYPIPRHDTVYWYQQGPGQDPQFLISFYEKMQSDKGSIPDRFSAQQFSDYHSELNMSSLELGDSALYFCASSSIEQGEDYEQYFGPGTRLTVT.

The chain has TRBV7-2 and TRBJ2-3, with D perhaps TRBD1 (5 bases). The CDR3 totals 18 residues. V lost 1 base and J lost 1, with 18 bases in between. The germline V gene has CDR1 SGHTA and CDR2 FQGNSA. DNA for the CDR3: TGTGCCAGCAGCTTAGGGGGCTTAGACCATACCGGCACAGATACGCAGTATTTT. Its protein is CASSLGGLDHTGTDTQYF.

The chain joins TRBV28 to TRBJ1-3, with a possible D match to TRBD1 (6 bases). The ends were cut back, 2 bases at V and 1 base at J, with 9 bases in the middle. Per germline, CDR1 MDHEN and CDR2 SYDVKM. This CDR3 has 15 amino acids. CDR3 sequence: CASSLRGGSGNTIYF. The CDR3 DNA is TGTGCCAGCAGTTTAAGGGGGGGTTCTGGAAACACCATATATTTT. The variable domain in full, with the rest retrieved from reference TRBV28 and TRBJ1-3, is DVKVTQSSRYLVKRTGEKVFLECVQDMDHENMFWYRQDPGLGLRLIYFSYDVKMKEKGDIPEGYSVSREKKERFSLILESASTNQTSMYLCASSLRGGSGNTIYFGEGSWLTVV.

The CDR3 coding sequence is TGCGCCAGCAGCCACTTGTTGGGAGGGGAGGGGAACATTCAGTACTTC. This encodes CASSHLLGGEGNIQYF. The chain has TRBV4-3 and TRBJ2-4, with TRBD2 matching over 7 bases. Germline V gene lookup returns CDR1 LGHNA and CDR2 YSLEER. Trimming cost V 3 bases and J 7 bases; bases outside gene matches: 12. The CDR3 has 16 residues.

The chain uses TRBV5-1 and TRBJ1-2, with TRBD1 matching over 9 bases. The CDR3 loop spans 14 amino acids. Unmatched junction bases numbered 10, after V lost 5 bases and J lost 8 bases. Germline V CDR1 and CDR2: SGHRS, YFSETQ. The CDR3 sequence: CASRERQGGEGYTF. DNA for the CDR3: TGCGCCAGCAGAGAACGACAGGGGGGAGAGGGCTACACCTTC.

This clone has only one observation. V and J are TRBV2 and TRBJ2-2, with D perhaps matching TRBD1 (6 bases). V lost 4 bases and J 3 bases, leaving 12 bases between the germline ends. CDR1 SNHLY and CDR2 FYNNEI come from the germline V gene. The CDR3 is made up of 15 amino acids. This CDR3 reads CASSVVSGDTGELFF. As DNA, the CDR3 is TGTGCCAGCAGTGTCGTGTCAGGGGACACCGGGGAGCTGTTTTTT.

V is TRBV19 and J is TRBJ1-5; 7 bases align to TRBD1. CDR1 and CDR2 (germline): LNHDA, SQIVND (reference sequence). This CDR3 contains 15 residues. After removal of 7 bases from V and 6 bases from J, the junction contained 12 bases not matched to a gene. The CDR3 DNA is TGTGCCAGTACCCCGAGAAAAGGGGGCAGTCAGCCCCAGCATTTT. Protein product: CASTPRKGGSQPQHF.

The chain couples TRBV20-1 to TRBJ2-1, with D unresolved. The germline V and J ends were trimmed by 2 bases and 5 bases, with 4 bases remaining between them. This CDR3 has 11 amino acids. Germline CDR1 is DFQATT and CDR2 is SNEGSKA (reference sequence). The CDR3 reads CSARRNNEQFF. The CDR3 bases are TGCAGTGCTAGACGGAACAATGAGCAGTTCTTC.

This chain connects TRBV4-3 to TRBJ2-7; the match to TRBD2 covers 13 bases. CDR1 and CDR2 from the germline V gene are LGHNA and YSLEER. The CDR3 covers 17 residues. Trimming removed 4 bases from V and 4 bases from J; junction bases left unmatched: 10. The CDR3 region has the DNA TGCGCCAGCAGCCCCGGACTAGCGGGAGCTCGGGGTTACGAGCAGTACTTC. Its protein is CASSPGLAGARGYEQYF.

V and J are TRBV5-4 and TRBJ2-3; 12 nucleotides line up with TRBD2. Germline-derived CDR1 and CDR2 are SGHNT and YYREEE (reference sequence). V lost 4 bases to trimming and J lost 0 bases; unmatched junction nucleotides: 9. The CDR3 extends over 18 amino acids. CDR3 sequence (DNA): TGTGCCAGCAGCCAAGGACTAGCGGGACCATCTAGCACAGATACGCAGTATTTT. Its translation: CASSQGLAGPSSTDTQYF.

A single count supports this clone. V usage is TRBV30 and J usage is TRBJ1-6; D is perhaps TRBD1 (6 bases). From germline, CDR1 is GTSNPN and CDR2 SVGIG (reference sequence). V lost 1 base and J 4 bases, leaving 11 bases between the germline ends. This CDR3 spans 15 amino acids. CDR3 bases: TGTGCCTGGAGTGCAATGGGACAATATAATTCACCCCTCCACTTT. Translation gives CAWSAMGQYNSPLHF.